The 30 T cell receptor beta chains given below trace back to one sample, sequenced in a study of blood T cells in healthy people across ages. PCR was performed a second time for roughly 7 to 11 cycles using a sample-barcoded 5' primer and a J-beta primer mix. TCRdb used MiXCR to reprocess the 5' RACE reads, holding one entry per CDR3 protein. In the table there are approximately 700,000 distinct CDR3 sequences, approximately 30% of which are singletons. Sequencing used blood. These TCRs come from a woman of 80 years or more in good health.

This clonotype turned up a few times. The gene calls are TRBV6-2 or TRBV6-3 and TRBJ1-5; possible D gene TRBD1, 6 bases. The CDR3 sequence is 14 residues long. Germline CDR1 reads MNHEY; CDR2 reads SVGEGT. Trimming left V 4 bases short and J 6 bases short, with 13 bases between. CDR3 coding DNA: TGTGCCAGCAGTTCATCATGGGACACTCAGCCCCAGCATTTT. It codes for CASSSSWDTQPQHF.

Ten or more counts support this clonotype. The chain uses TRBV20-1 and TRBJ2-7; tentative D call: TRBD1 (5 bases). Trimming cost V 2 bases and J 0 bases, with 20 bases left between them. The CDR3 spans 17 residues. Germline CDR1 and CDR2: DFQATT and SNEGSKA (reference sequence). The CDR3: CSARIRAGLLSSYEQYF. For the CDR3, the DNA is TGCAGTGCTAGAATCAGGGCAGGCCTATTGAGCTCCTACGAGCAGTACTTC.

This clonotype was recorded a few times. The gene calls are TRBV13 and TRBJ2-3; 10 bases match TRBD2. The CDR3 has 14 amino acids. Per germline, CDR1 PRHDT and CDR2 FYEKMQ (reference sequence). With V trimmed by 1 base and J by 9 bases, 4 bases remained unmatched. This CDR3 reads CASSLERGGQTQYF. In DNA, the CDR3 is TGTGCCAGCAGCTTAGAGCGGGGGGGACAAACGCAGTATTTT.

V gene TRBV20-1 combines with J gene TRBJ1-2; maybe TRBD1 (5 bases). This CDR3 spans 13 amino acids. V was clipped by 1 base and J by 8 bases, with 14 bases between them. CDR1 DFQATT and CDR2 SNEGSKA come from the germline V gene (reference sequence). The CDR3 protein is CSARVVGAPGYTF. CDR3 in DNA: TGCAGTGCTAGAGTGGTAGGGGCGCCGGGCTACACCTTC.

This clonotype has ten or more counts. The genes are TRBV7-6 and TRBJ1-1, with 7 bases lining up with TRBD1. Per germline, CDR1 SGHVS and CDR2 FNYEAQ. Unmatched junction bases numbered 8, after V lost 0 bases and J lost 1 base. The CDR3 totals 17 residues. The CDR3 region is CASSLALAGGRNTEAFF. The CDR3 nucleotides read TGTGCCAGCAGCTTAGCTTTAGCAGGGGGTAGGAACACTGAAGCTTTCTTT.

This clonotype was counted ten times or more. This chain uses TRBV14 with TRBJ2-5; D not resolved. This CDR3 comprises 12 residues. V was cut by 4 bases and J by 11 bases, with 14 bases left in between. CDR1 is SGHDN and CDR2 is FVKESK in the germline V gene. CDR3 protein: CASSLSRSKQYF. In DNA, the CDR3 is TGTGCCAGCAGCCTCTCTCGATCGAAGCAGTACTTC.

The genes are TRBV30 and TRBJ1-5, with a tentative D call TRBD1 (5 bases). Trimming removed 5 bases from V and 5 bases from J, with 13 bases in between. This CDR3 is 13 amino acids long. CDR1 and CDR2 (germline): GTSNPN, SVGIG (reference sequence). In nucleotides, the CDR3 is TGTGCCTGGGCCGCAGGGAGAGATCAGCCCCAGCATTTT. Translated, it gives CAWAAGRDQPQHF.

Notes on this clonotype: With a much larger clone just one base away, this may be a read error. The chain recombines TRBV28 with TRBJ2-4; D remains ambiguous. The assigned J gene may be wrong: the sequence end matches TRBJ2-7 better. The germline CDR1 and CDR2 sequences are MDHEN and SYDVKM. This CDR3 has 13 residues. CDR3 residues: CVSSSRVTYEQYF. For the CDR3, the DNA is TGTGTCAGCAGTTCACGGGTAACCTACGAGCAGTACTTC.

Regarding this clonotype: The missing conserved phenylalanine or tryptophan at the end of this CDR3 makes a read error likely. The rearrangement links TRBV7-9 to TRBJ1-4; 10 bases fit TRBD1. J was trimmed by 13 bases and V by 5 bases; bases with no gene match: 4. This CDR3 has 12 amino acids. Germline values: CDR1 SEHNR, CDR2 FQNEAQ (reference sequence). As DNA, the CDR3 is TGTGCCAGCAGCGGGACAGGGGCTCTACTGTTTTTG. It codes for CASSGTGALLFL.

This clonotype was seen at least ten times. V gene TRBV9 combines with J gene TRBJ2-7; no firm D call. This CDR3 comprises 12 residues. Between the trimmed V and J ends, which lost 0 bases and 2 bases, there was a span of 3 bases. CDR1 is SGDLS, CDR2 YYNGEE, per germline. The CDR3 reads CASSVGPYEQYF. CDR3 DNA sequence: TGTGCCAGCAGCGTAGGCCCCTACGAGCAGTACTTC.

In this sample, this clonotype turned up many times. The gene calls are TRBV11-2 and TRBJ2-3; D is unresolved. V dropped 5 bases and J dropped 4 bases, with 13 bases sitting between them. Germline assignment: CDR1 SGHAT and CDR2 FQNNGV. The CDR3 consists of 14 residues. For the CDR3, the DNA is TGTGCCAGCAGCCCCGGGCCGTCGTCAGATACGCAGTATTTT. It codes for CASSPGPSSDTQYF.

To note about this clonotype: One end of the junction is discordant with germline, which a read error may explain. This sequence joins TRBV6-1 and TRBJ2-5; D could derive from TRBD1 or TRBD2 (5 bases each). CDR3 length: 14 amino acids. CDR1 MNHNS and CDR2 SASEGT come from the germline V gene. CDR3 sequence (DNA): TGTGCCAGCAGTGACCGGACTGGACAAGAGACCCACTACTTC. Translated: CASSDRTGQETHYF.

Details on this clonotype: This may come from a read error, since a much larger clone is one base off. The rearrangement uses TRBV5-1 and TRBJ1-2, with 9 bases matching TRBD1. From germline, CDR1 is SGHRS and CDR2 YFSETQ. The CDR3 has 15 residues. The CDR3 nucleotides read TGCGCCAGCAGCTCGACAGGGGGATCTAACTATGGCCACACCTTC. Encoded protein: CASSSTGGSNYGHTF.

The sample holds many counts of this clonotype. The chain is built from TRBV4-2 and TRBJ1-2; unclear D gene. CDR1 is LGHNA, CDR2 YNFKEQ, per germline. V was clipped by 4 bases and J by 7 bases, with 16 bases between them. The CDR3 extends over 14 amino acids. CDR3 in DNA: TGTGCCAGCAGCCCGGAGAGTGCGGGGTTTGGCTACACCTTC. Translated, it gives CASSPESAGFGYTF.

The chain combines TRBV20-1 with TRBJ1-2; unclear D gene. The CDR3 loop spans 12 amino acids. The germline gives CDR1 DFQATT, CDR2 SNEGSKA (reference sequence). The germline V and J ends were trimmed by 5 bases and 3 bases, with 10 bases remaining between them. This CDR3 reads CSAEQTYYGYTF. The DNA of the CDR3 is TGCAGTGCTGAACAGACTTACTATGGCTACACCTTC.

Of note for this clonotype: One end of the junction varies from germline; a read error may be responsible. The rearrangement links TRBV5-1 to TRBJ2-5; D unresolved. The CDR3 is made up of 13 amino acids. CDR1 SGHRS and CDR2 YFSETQ come from the germline V gene. CDR3 amino acids: CASSPLTHNEQYF. The DNA for the CDR3 is TGCGCTAGCAGCCCCTTAACCCACAATGAGCAGTACTTC.

This clonotype was seen a handful of times. The chain combines TRBV6-5 with TRBJ1-2; 7 nucleotides match TRBD1. V lost 5 bases, J lost 7 bases, and 10 bases stayed unmatched. Germline V gene data show CDR1 as MNHEY and CDR2 as SVGAGI. The CDR3 loop spans 14 amino acids. CDR3 sequence (DNA): TGTGCCAGCAGTACCAGGGGGGGGGCCGGTGGCTACACCTTC. It codes for CASSTRGGAGGYTF.

The chain combines TRBV4-1 with TRBJ1-5, with TRBD1 as a possible D gene (5 bases). CDR3 length: 17 residues. Looked up from germline, CDR1 is MGHRA and CDR2 is YSYEKL. The ends were cut back, 3 bases at V and 4 bases at J, with 19 bases in the middle. The CDR3, as DNA: TGCGCCAGCAGCCACCCAAGGGGTCGGGATACAAATCAGCCCCAGCATTTT. This encodes CASSHPRGRDTNQPQHF.

In regard to this clonotype: The junction departs from the called germline gene at one end, perhaps through a read error. This chain joins TRBV7-9 and TRBJ2-4; no reliable D call. Germline CDR1 is SEHNR and CDR2 is FQNEAQ (reference sequence). The CDR3 is made up of 15 amino acids. CDR3 sequence (DNA): TGTGCCCGCAGCCCCACGGGTCAGCAGAAAAACATTCAGTACTTC. Its translation is CARSPTGQQKNIQYF.

This clonotype was detected ten times or more. The chain carries TRBV12-3 or TRBV12-4 and TRBJ1-2; D call uncertain. V was trimmed by 3 bases and J by 0 bases, leaving 5 bases between them. The CDR3 runs 13 residues. CDR3 residues: CASSFGTNYGYTF. CDR3 nucleotide sequence: TGTGCCAGCAGTTTCGGGACTAACTATGGCTACACCTTC.

Regarding this clonotype: Compared with germline, one end of the junction differs, possibly owing to a read error. V gene TRBV20-1 combines with J gene TRBJ1-1; D ambiguous. The CDR3 spans 14 residues. In germline, CDR1 is DFQATT, CDR2 SNEGSKA (reference sequence). Here the CDR3 reads CSAGEFYRNTEAFF. As DNA, the CDR3 is TGCAGTGCTGGAGAATTCTACAGGAACACTGAAGCTTTCTTT.

Ten or more counts support this clonotype. CDR3 DNA sequence: TGTGCCAGCAGCTCCCTGCGGCAGGGGACGAGGAATGAGCAGTTCTTC. It is translated as CASSSLRQGTRNEQFF. This chain joins TRBV27 and TRBJ2-1; D might be TRBD1 (6 bases). In germline, CDR1 is MNHEY, CDR2 SMNVEV (reference sequence). This CDR3 comprises 16 residues. Trimming left V 6 bases short and J 7 bases short, with 22 bases between.

This clonotype was detected only a few times. Germline is not matched at one junction end, which may reflect a read error. The chain uses TRBV7-7 and TRBJ2-1, with a weak D call TRBD2 (6 bases). Germline V gene lookup returns CDR1 SSHAT and CDR2 FNYEAQ (reference sequence). The CDR3 loop spans 14 amino acids. The CDR3 coding sequence is TGTGCTAGCAGCTTCGGGACTGAAGACAATGAGCAGTTCTTC. Translation: CASSFGTEDNEQFF.

Ten or more counts support this clonotype. The chain links TRBV5-1 to TRBJ1-2; 7 positions match TRBD1. J gave up 4 bases and V 3 bases, and 3 bases lay outside the gene matches. Germline CDR1 SGHRS, CDR2 YFSETQ. The CDR3 totals 13 residues. The CDR3 sequence: CASSSGQTYGYTF. DNA of the CDR3: TGCGCCAGCAGCTCGGGACAGACCTATGGCTACACCTTC.

This clonotype was detected many times. The chain carries TRBV7-2 and TRBJ2-7, with D perhaps assigned TRBD1 or TRBD2 (6 bases each). Germline CDR1 reads SGHTA; CDR2 reads FQGNSA. The CDR3 spans 13 residues. V lost 5 bases and J 5 bases, leaving 13 bases between the germline ends. In DNA form, the CDR3 reads TGTGCCAGCAGCACCAGGAGGGGGAACGAGCAGTACTTC. Amino acids: CASSTRRGNEQYF. The complete variable domain, with remaining parts taken from reference TRBV7-2 and TRBJ2-7, reads GAGVSQSPSNKVTEKGKDVELRCDPISGHTALYWYRQSLGQGLEFLIYFQGNSAPDKSGLPSDRFSAERTGGSVSTLTIQRTQQEDSAVYLCASSTRRGNEQYFGPGTRLTVT.

This clonotype has at least ten counts. The chain links TRBV7-2 to TRBJ2-7; tentative D call: TRBD1 (6 bases). The CDR3 runs 14 residues. CDR1 SGHTA and CDR2 FQGNSA come from the germline V gene. V was shortened by 1 base and J by 2 bases, with 9 bases between the two germline ends. Written as DNA, the CDR3 is TGTGCCAGCAGCTTAGATCCAGGGGCCTACGAGCAGTACTTC. It codes for CASSLDPGAYEQYF.

V gene TRBV5-1 combines with J gene TRBJ2-2, with 7 bases aligning to TRBD1. The V gene end was trimmed by 4 bases and the J gene end by 2 bases; junction bases not matched to a gene: 5. There are 15 residues in the CDR3. Germline-derived CDR1 and CDR2 are SGHRS and YFSETQ. The CDR3 spells CASSHRDSNTGELFF. The CDR3 DNA sequence: TGCGCCAGCAGCCACAGGGACAGTAACACCGGGGAGCTGTTTTTT.

With regard to this clonotype: A much larger clone is a single base away; this may be a read error. The V and J genes are TRBV30 and TRBJ2-7, with D perhaps TRBD1 or TRBD2 (5 bases each). The CDR3 is made up of 13 amino acids. The V gene's germline CDR1 is GTSNPN and CDR2 SVGIG (reference sequence). The ends were cut back, 2 bases at V and 10 bases at J, with 18 bases in the middle. CDR3 nucleotides: TGTGCCTGGAGTACTAGACAGCGCGAGGCCCAGTACTTC. Encoded protein: CAWSTRQREAQYF.

This clonotype came up a few times. V is TRBV19 and J is TRBJ2-3; 10 positions match TRBD1. The germline gives CDR1 LNHDA, CDR2 SQIVND (reference sequence). The V and J ends lost 7 bases and 4 bases, in that order; junction bases with no gene match: 5. The CDR3 has 14 amino acids. DNA of the CDR3: TGTGCCAGTAACATGGGACAGGGGTCAGATACGCAGTATTTT. Translation: CASNMGQGSDTQYF. Combining the CDR3 with reference TRBV19 and TRBJ2-3 gives the whole variable domain DGGITQSPKYLFRKEGQNVTLSCEQNLNHDAMYWYRQDPGQGLRLIYYSQIVNDFQKGDIAEGYSVSREKKESFPLTVTSAQKNPTAFYLCASNMGQGSDTQYFGPGTRLTVL.

The chain couples TRBV5-1 to TRBJ2-5; no reliable D call. Germline CDR1 and CDR2: SGHRS and YFSETQ. The CDR3 covers 14 residues. V was clipped by 0 bases and J by 1 base, with 7 bases between them. Here the CDR3 reads CASSLGMFQETQYF. DNA of the CDR3: TGCGCCAGCAGCTTGGGGATGTTCCAAGAGACCCAGTACTTC.